These T cell receptor beta chains were read from a single sample in a study of vaccination and CD4 T cells after COVID-19. TCRdb used MiXCR to reprocess the PCR reads, holding one entry per CDR3 protein. The sample lists roughly 25,000 distinct CDR3 sequences; about 29% were seen once. Their cognate antigens are unknown. The sequencing here drew on CD4+ T cells from blood, cultured in vitro, taken about 7 months after SARS-CoV-2 vaccination. These receptors were taken from a human donor who had recovered from COVID-19. The CDR3 runs from the conserved cysteine through the conserved F or W. A D gene is named only where the DNA matches it firmly. The size field is filled for only some rows; it gives once, few, many or a size class.

CDR3aa: CSARDLRGFNEQFF; CDR3nt: TGCAGTGCTAGAGATCTGCGGGGGTTCAATGAGCAGTTCTTC; abundance: .; d_gene: TRBD2; j_gene: TRBJ2-1; v_gene: TRBV20-1
CDR3aa: CASSRNYEQYF; CDR3nt: TGTGCCAGCAGCCGCAACTACGAGCAGTACTTC; abundance: .; d_gene: .; j_gene: TRBJ2-7; v_gene: TRBV12-3/TRBV12-4
CDR3aa: CASSAALAGGTDTQYF; CDR3nt: TGTGCCAGCAGTGCGGCTCTAGCGGGAGGGACAGATACGCAGTATTTT; abundance: .; d_gene: TRBD2; j_gene: TRBJ2-3; v_gene: TRBV25-1
CDR3aa: CASSLAERDAQYF; CDR3nt: TGTGCCAGCAGCTTAGCCGAAAGGGACGCGCAGTATTTT; abundance: .; d_gene: .; j_gene: TRBJ2-3; v_gene: TRBV7-2
CDR3aa: CASSLLWVTSGANVLTF; CDR3nt: TGTGCCAGCAGCTTACTCTGGGTCACTTCAGGGGCCAACGTCCTGACTTTC; abundance: .; d_gene: .; j_gene: TRBJ2-6; v_gene: TRBV7-2
CDR3aa: CASSLDRGFEQYF; CDR3nt: TGTGCCAGCAGTCTGGACAGGGGATTCGAGCAGTACTTC; abundance: few; d_gene: TRBD1; j_gene: TRBJ2-7; v_gene: TRBV7-6
CDR3aa: CASSSVYGYTF; CDR3nt: TGTGCCAGCAGTTCTGTCTATGGCTACACCTTC; abundance: .; d_gene: .; j_gene: TRBJ1-2; v_gene: TRBV28
CDR3aa: CASNVGGSYNSPLHF; CDR3nt: TGTGCCAGCAATGTCGGGGGTAGCTATAATTCACCCCTCCACTTT; abundance: once; d_gene: .; j_gene: TRBJ1-6; v_gene: TRBV28
CDR3aa: CASRPAGGSYEQYF; CDR3nt: TGTGCCAGCAGGCCAGCGGGAGGCTCCTACGAGCAGTACTTC; abundance: medium-sized; d_gene: TRBD2; j_gene: TRBJ2-7; v_gene: TRBV7-3
CDR3aa: CASSGPGHNEQFF; CDR3nt: TGCGCCAGCAGCGGGCCGGGCCACAATGAGCAGTTCTTC; abundance: .; d_gene: .; j_gene: TRBJ2-1; v_gene: TRBV4-1
CDR3aa: CASSYYSYEQYF; CDR3nt: TGTGCCAGCAGTTACTACTCCTACGAGCAGTACTTC; abundance: .; d_gene: .; j_gene: TRBJ2-7; v_gene: TRBV6-2/TRBV6-3
CDR3aa: CASSRNQPADTQYF; CDR3nt: TGCGCCAGCAGTCGGAACCAGCCTGCAGATACGCAGTATTTT; abundance: .; d_gene: .; j_gene: TRBJ2-3; v_gene: TRBV4-1
CDR3aa: CASSARQGRGQYF; CDR3nt: TGTGCCAGCAGTGCCCGGCAGGGACGGGGGCAGTACTTC; abundance: .; d_gene: .; j_gene: TRBJ2-7; v_gene: TRBV2
CDR3aa: CASSDSSGSYNEQFF; CDR3nt: TGTGCCAGCAGTGACTCTAGCGGGAGCTACAATGAGCAGTTCTTC; abundance: few; d_gene: TRBD2; j_gene: TRBJ2-1; v_gene: TRBV6-4
CDR3aa: CASSFEAGNSGANVLTF; CDR3nt: TGTGCCAGCAGTTTTGAGGCGGGAAACTCTGGGGCCAACGTCCTGACTTTC; abundance: .; d_gene: .; j_gene: TRBJ2-6; v_gene: TRBV28
CDR3aa: CGARTGDTEAFF; CDR3nt: TGCGGTGCCCGGACAGGGGACACTGAAGCTTTCTTT; abundance: .; d_gene: TRBD1; j_gene: TRBJ1-1; v_gene: TRBV20-1
CDR3aa: CASRRQGSSTDTRYF; CDR3nt: TGTGCCAGTAGACGACAGGGCAGTAGCACAGATACGCGGTATTTT; abundance: .; d_gene: TRBD1; j_gene: TRBJ2-3; v_gene: TRBV19
CDR3aa: CSANDRRAEYGEQYF; CDR3nt: TGCAGTGCTAATGACAGGAGGGCCGAATACGGCGAGCAGTACTTC; abundance: few; d_gene: .; j_gene: TRBJ2-7; v_gene: TRBV20-1
CDR3aa: CASRPLPGGDYGYTF; CDR3nt: TGTGCCAGCAGACCCCTGCCAGGGGGCGACTATGGCTACACCTTC; abundance: .; d_gene: TRBD1; j_gene: TRBJ1-2; v_gene: TRBV25-1
CDR3aa: CATSRNYLAEPGELFF; CDR3nt: TGTGCCACCAGCAGAAACTACCTCGCTGAACCCGGGGAGCTGTTTTTT; abundance: few; d_gene: .; j_gene: TRBJ2-2; v_gene: TRBV15
CDR3aa: CASSRGTSGRNEQFF; CDR3nt: TGTGCCAGCAGCAGAGGGACTAGCGGACGTAATGAGCAGTTCTTC; abundance: medium-sized; d_gene: TRBD2; j_gene: TRBJ2-1; v_gene: TRBV7-2
CDR3aa: CSVKREGATDTQYF; CDR3nt: TGCAGCGTGAAGCGGGAGGGGGCCACAGATACGCAGTATTTT; abundance: few; d_gene: TRBD2; j_gene: TRBJ2-3; v_gene: TRBV29-1
CDR3aa: CASSLVARGHNEQFF; CDR3nt: TGTGCCAGCAGCTTAGTCGCCAGGGGGCACAATGAGCAGTTCTTC; abundance: .; d_gene: TRBD1; j_gene: TRBJ2-1; v_gene: TRBV7-2
CDR3aa: CSAPPGGSGANVLTF; CDR3nt: TGCAGTGCCCCGCCCGGAGGATCTGGGGCCAACGTCCTGACTTTC; abundance: .; d_gene: .; j_gene: TRBJ2-6; v_gene: TRBV20-1
CDR3aa: CASSLSDRVDEQYF; CDR3nt: TGTGCCAGCAGTTTATCGGACAGGGTCGACGAGCAGTACTTC; abundance: .; d_gene: TRBD1; j_gene: TRBJ2-7; v_gene: TRBV28
CDR3aa: CASSLRGVQETQYF; CDR3nt: TGTGCCAGCAGCTTGAGGGGTGTTCAAGAGACCCAGTACTTC; abundance: .; d_gene: .; j_gene: TRBJ2-5; v_gene: TRBV5-4